Given below is one T cell receptor beta chain in context. Its cognate antigen has yet to be identified. Base-call qualities are not available, and no considerably larger clone is one nucleotide away. The record originates from a study of shared clonotypes between healthy human individuals (dated by TCRdb to 2020 to 2021). Study-level background: The cohort included a few men and a couple of women between 18 and 49 years of age. For each donor, three plates each were used for CD4 naive and CD4 memory, two plates were used for CD8 naive, and one plate was used for CD8 memory. To estimate repertoire size and how much clonotype sharing occurs between individuals, the study deeply sequenced the blood TCR repertoires of about five healthy adults. To increase sequencing depth and limit assay-specific biases, different laboratories used diverse techniques to prepare libraries and sequence TCR repertoires. Leukapheresis yielded between about 0.94 and 9 billion PBMCs per donor.

CDR1 and CDR2, looked up from the germline V gene, are SGHRS and YFSETQ. The CDR3 has 15 amino acids, counting the end cysteine and phenylalanine. The retained sequence is limited to the CDR3, 45 bases, with the frame set at the first base. V is reduced by 7 bases and J by 7 bases, leaving a spacing of 20 bases between them. Broader findings and caveats from the paper: Sampling was restricted to blood, and TCR repertoires in tissues likely differ from the TCR repertoires found in blood. Higher generation probabilities were observed for clonotypes shared by all four sorted-subset donors than for non-shared clonotypes. When a few donors were compared, the shared fraction of clonotypes was around 4.6% for naive CD4, approximately 3.5% for naive CD8, 2% to 2.5% for memory CD4, and 0.4% for memory CD8. Naive subsets generally had larger estimated clonotype richness than memory subsets. The genetic and exposure-history diversity represented was limited by the small number of donors. Rarefaction of sorted-subset datasets indicated incomplete sequencing despite the large sequencing depth. Pairwise subsampling indicated that sequencing depth was expected to affect the degree of clonotype sharing among donors.

The donors were healthy, HIV-negative adults who had no recently reported acute infections or vaccinations. Every donor was a Caucasian adult residing in Nashville, Tennessee, USA. Magnetic negative selection was used to enrich CD4+ T cells, after which naive cells were positively selected on CD45RA and the negative fraction became the memory subset. After blood collection by leukapheresis, PBMCs were isolated using Ficoll-Histopaque density gradient centrifugation and then cryopreserved in the vapor phase of liquid nitrogen. Analytical flow cytometry was used to check the purity and quantity of each magnetically sorted T cell population. Genomic DNA was isolated from each sorted fraction and quantified by UV absorbance on a Nanodrop 2000c. TCR CDR3 regions were amplified from genomic DNA by multiplex PCR using the deep immunoSEQ assay. Extracted genomic DNA from each cell subset was distributed evenly across all wells of several immunoSEQ 96-well plates, and each plate was treated as a replicate. For sorted subsets, 200 to 250 ng of genomic DNA, equivalent to 25,000 to 35,000 T cell genomes, went into each replicate PCR. Purified libraries were measured with a Qubit 3.0 fluorometer, size-checked on a Bioanalyzer 2100, and measured again with the KAPA Library Quantification kit. A separate single-read 150-cycle Illumina NextSeq 550 flow cell was used to sequence each immunoSEQ 96-well plate. In the authors' own workflow: Because the immunoSEQ output included only junctional sequences and no quality scores, the filtering could not be the same as the filtering used for full-length reads. To assign V/J genes and CDR3, sequences were annotated against IMGT germline references using PyIR, a Python wrapper for IgBLAST v1.9. Reads with weak V/J assignments (E-value above 1e-6), missing CDR3, stop codons, out-of-frame junctions, or ambiguous translated residues were removed. V3J clonotypes were defined as sequences sharing an identical inferred V gene, J gene, and CDR3 amino acid sequence. Percentage overlap between repertoires was calculated by dividing the number of shared unique clonotypes by the size of the smaller repertoire. Richness of each repertoire was evaluated using RTK rarefaction, the Chao1 estimator, and Recon v2.1 estimates of unobserved clonotypes. For all TCRbeta clonotypes obtained by the gDNA method from a few donors, generation probabilities were computed with OLGA. Drawn from immuneACCESS, this table holds only the in-frame rearrangements with V and J called that TCRdb kept. Clones are partly lost; checked studies trace under half to an unresolved V gene and leave the rest unexplained. V and J calls plus clone size are reproduced from that table; the DNA served to infer D and trimming. This sample lists some 1,100,000 clones; approximately 80% were detected once. Under 0.65% of the sample comes from the top ten.

This receptor was obtained from a man between 18 and 29 years old in good health. Some clones in this sample may be carry-over from other donors' samples. The specimen sequenced was memory CD4+ T cells from PBMCs. The cell subset or site label on this specimen signifies: CD45RA-negative fraction. Recombination joined TRBV5-1 with TRBJ1-4, with TRBD1 as a weak D call on 6 bases. The nucleotides read TGCGCCAGCGCCGACCCCCAGGGGTCGGGTGAAAAACTGTTTTTT. Its translation reads: CASADPQGSGEKLFF. With all but the CDR3 taken from the reference TRBV5-1 and TRBJ1-4 genes, the full variable domain is: KAGVTQTPRYLIKTRGQQVTLSCSPISGHRSVSWYQQTPGQGLQFLFEYFSETQRNKGNFPGRFSGRQFSNSRSEMNVSTLELGDSALYLCASADPQGSGEKLFFGSGTQLSVL.